This note documents a single TCR beta chain sequence. The table lists this clonotype with a few counts. What antigen it recognizes has not been identified. No much larger clone exists at a distance of one base, and base qualities are not known. Including the terminal cysteine and phenylalanine, the CDR3 comprises 15 residues. The kept DNA is CDR3 alone, 45 bases in frame from the first base. V is cut back by 3 bases and J by 2 bases, with 2 bases in the junction unmatched. The data stem from a study of T-cell reconstitution after alpha-beta-depleted transplantation in children (dated by TCRdb to the mid-2010s). Study-wide context: The study quantitatively tracked T-cell immune reconstitution after TCRalphabeta/CD19-depleted allogeneic hematopoietic cell transplantation in children using TCR repertoire profiling.

What this sample's treatment or condition label stands for: allogeneic hematopoietic cell transplantation with graft depleted of TCRalphabeta T cells and CD19 B cells. TCRalphabeta/CD19-depleted allogeneic hematopoietic cell grafts were given to the transplant recipients, all of whom were children. Results the study describes overall, beyond this receptor: Hyperexpanded clone frequencies declined over subsequent months; after one year, T-cell counts and TCRbeta diversity were mostly attributed to newly produced T cells. The apparently early alphabetaT-cell count recovery about two months after transplant was reportedly dependent on only several hundred rapidly expanded clones derived from non-depleted graft cells. In some patients, the high TCRbeta diversity seen at day 60 was put down to recipient T cells and intrathymic progenitors that had survived conditioning.

The library relied on PCR. The instrument was an Illumina HiSeq 2500. Molecular barcoding was employed in the preparation of TCR libraries, with unique molecular identifiers being used to normalize TCRbeta repertoire quantification. TCRdb handled the public reads itself, with Q25 trimming in fastp and clone calling in MiXCR, and kept productive beta chains. Here each entry gathers all rows of one CDR3 protein and keeps the most common genes and DNA. This sample has just over 200,000 distinct CDR3 sequences in its table, and roughly 8.3% of those were observed once. The top ten clones comprise 35% of the sample.

This sequence was found in a male patient aged 2-10 years who had a stem cell transplant for acute myeloid leukemia, so the T cells may come from the graft donor. The chain is assembled from TRBV12-3 or TRBV12-4 and TRBJ1-3; 9 bases in the junction line up with TRBD1. This specimen consisted of PBMCs, mostly from graft donor cells, obtained 360 days after TCRalphabeta/CD19-depleted stem cell transplant. The DNA sequence is as follows: TGTGCCAGCAGTTTTTGGACAGGGGCTGGAAACACCATATATTTT. Its translation reads: CASSFWTGAGNTIYF.